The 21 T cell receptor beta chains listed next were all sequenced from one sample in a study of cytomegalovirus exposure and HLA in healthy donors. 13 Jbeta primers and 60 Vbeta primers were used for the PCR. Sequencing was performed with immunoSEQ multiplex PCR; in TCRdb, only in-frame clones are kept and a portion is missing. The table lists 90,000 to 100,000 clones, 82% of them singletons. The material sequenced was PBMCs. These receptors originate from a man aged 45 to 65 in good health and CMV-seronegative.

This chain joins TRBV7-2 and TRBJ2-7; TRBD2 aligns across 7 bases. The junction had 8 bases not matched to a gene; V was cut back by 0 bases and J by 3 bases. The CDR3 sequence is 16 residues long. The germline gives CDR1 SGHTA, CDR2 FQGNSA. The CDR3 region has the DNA TGTGCCAGCAGCTTAGCGCGGGGGTACCAGGGCTACGAGCAGTACTTC. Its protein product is CASSLARGYQGYEQYF.

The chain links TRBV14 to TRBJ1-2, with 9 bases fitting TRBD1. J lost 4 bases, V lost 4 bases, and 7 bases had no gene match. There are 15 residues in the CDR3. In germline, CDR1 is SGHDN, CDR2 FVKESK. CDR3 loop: CASSRSGQGGYGYTF. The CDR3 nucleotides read TGTGCCAGCAGCCGATCGGGACAGGGCGGCTATGGCTACACCTTC.

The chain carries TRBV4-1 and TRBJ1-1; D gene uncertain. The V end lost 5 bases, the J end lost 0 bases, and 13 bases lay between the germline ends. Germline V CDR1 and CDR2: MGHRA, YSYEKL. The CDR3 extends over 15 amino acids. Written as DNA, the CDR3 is TGCGCCAGCAGCTACCGGGATCTAATGAACACTGAAGCTTTCTTT. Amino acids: CASSYRDLMNTEAFF.

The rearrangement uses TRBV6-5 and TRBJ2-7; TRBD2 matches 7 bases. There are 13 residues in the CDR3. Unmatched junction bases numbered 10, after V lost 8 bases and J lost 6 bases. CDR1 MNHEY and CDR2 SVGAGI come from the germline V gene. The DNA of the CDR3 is TGTGCCAGCCGGGGTGGCGGGAGAGGCGAGCAGTACTTC. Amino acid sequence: CASRGGGRGEQYF.

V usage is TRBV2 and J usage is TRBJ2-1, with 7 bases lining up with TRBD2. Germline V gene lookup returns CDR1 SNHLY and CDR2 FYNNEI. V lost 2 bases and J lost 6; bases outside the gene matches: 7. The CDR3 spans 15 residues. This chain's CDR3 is CASSEWAGAANEQFF. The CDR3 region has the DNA TGTGCCAGCAGTGAATGGGCGGGAGCGGCCAATGAGCAGTTCTTC.

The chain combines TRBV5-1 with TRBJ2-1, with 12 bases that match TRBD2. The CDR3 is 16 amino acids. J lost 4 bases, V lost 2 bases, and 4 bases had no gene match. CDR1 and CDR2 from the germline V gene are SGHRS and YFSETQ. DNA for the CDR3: TGCGCCAGCAGCTTAGCCCTAGCGGGAGGGTACAATGAGCAGTTCTTC. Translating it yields CASSLALAGGYNEQFF.

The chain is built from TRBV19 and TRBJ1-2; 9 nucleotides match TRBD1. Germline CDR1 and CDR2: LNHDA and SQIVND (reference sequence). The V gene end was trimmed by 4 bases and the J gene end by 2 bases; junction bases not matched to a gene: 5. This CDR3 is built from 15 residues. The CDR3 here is CASSTRQGGNYGYTF. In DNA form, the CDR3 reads TGTGCCAGTAGTACTCGACAGGGGGGAAACTATGGCTACACCTTC. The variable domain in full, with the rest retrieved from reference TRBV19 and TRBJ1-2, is DGGITQSPKYLFRKEGQNVTLSCEQNLNHDAMYWYRQDPGQGLRLIYYSQIVNDFQKGDIAEGYSVSREKKESFPLTVTSAQKNPTAFYLCASSTRQGGNYGYTFGSGTRLTVV.

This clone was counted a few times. CDR3 DNA: TGCGCCAGCAGCCAACAACCCGGGACTTCTCAAGCCCAGTACTTC. Its protein product is CASSQQPGTSQAQYF. The chain employs TRBV4-1 and TRBJ2-5, with TRBD2 as a possible D gene (6 bases). The CDR3 extends over 15 amino acids. CDR1 and CDR2 from the germline V gene are MGHRA and YSYEKL. Trimming took off 2 bases at V and 9 bases at J, with 19 bases between the two ends.

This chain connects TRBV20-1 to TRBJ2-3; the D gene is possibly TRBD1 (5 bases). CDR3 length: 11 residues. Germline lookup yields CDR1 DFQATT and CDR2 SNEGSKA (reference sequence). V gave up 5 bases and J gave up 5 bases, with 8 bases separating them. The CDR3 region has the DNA TGCAGTGCTCGCCAGGGAGATACGCAGTATTTT. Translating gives CSARQGDTQYF.

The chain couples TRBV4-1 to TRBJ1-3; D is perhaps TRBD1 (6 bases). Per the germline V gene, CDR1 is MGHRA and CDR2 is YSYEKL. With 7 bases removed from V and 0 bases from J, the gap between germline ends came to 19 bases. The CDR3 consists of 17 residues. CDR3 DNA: TGCGCCAGCACCAGCACCAGGGGACCTTTCTCTGGAAACACCATATATTTT. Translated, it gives CASTSTRGPFSGNTIYF.

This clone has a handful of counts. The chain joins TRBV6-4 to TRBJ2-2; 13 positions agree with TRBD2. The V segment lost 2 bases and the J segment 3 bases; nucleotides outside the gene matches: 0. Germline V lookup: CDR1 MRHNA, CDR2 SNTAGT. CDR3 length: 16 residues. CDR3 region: CASSDGLAGDTGELFF. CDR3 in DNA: TGTGCCAGCAGTGACGGACTAGCGGGAGACACCGGGGAGCTGTTTTTT.

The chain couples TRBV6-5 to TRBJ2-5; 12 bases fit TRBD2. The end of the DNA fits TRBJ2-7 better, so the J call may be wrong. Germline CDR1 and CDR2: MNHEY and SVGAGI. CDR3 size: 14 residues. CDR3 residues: CASRFLAGGHEQYF. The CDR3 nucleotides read TGTGCCAGCAGGTTCCTAGCGGGAGGGCACGAGCAGTACTTC.

CDR3 sequence: CASSLRPGGNKYNEQFF. Here the CDR3 DNA reads TGTGCCAGCAGCTTACGCCCGGGAGGCAACAAGTACAATGAGCAGTTCTTC. The rearrangement joins TRBV7-2 to TRBJ2-1, with 7 bases fitting TRBD2. Germline CDR1 reads SGHTA; CDR2 reads FQGNSA. V lost 2 bases, J lost 4 bases, and 11 bases stayed unmatched. The CDR3 sequence is 17 residues long.

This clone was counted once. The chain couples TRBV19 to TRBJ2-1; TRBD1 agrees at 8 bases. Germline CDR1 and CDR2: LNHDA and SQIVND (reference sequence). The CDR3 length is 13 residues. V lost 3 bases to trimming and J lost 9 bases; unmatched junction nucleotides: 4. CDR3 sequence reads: CASSIGQGTEQFF. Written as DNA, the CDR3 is TGTGCCAGTAGTATCGGACAGGGAACTGAGCAGTTCTTC.

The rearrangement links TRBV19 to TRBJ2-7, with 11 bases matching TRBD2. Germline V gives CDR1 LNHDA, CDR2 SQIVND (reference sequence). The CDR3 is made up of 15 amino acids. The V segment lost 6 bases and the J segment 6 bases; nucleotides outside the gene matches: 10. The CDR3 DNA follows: TGTGCCAGTAGCATAACTAGCGGGAGAGGTCTCGAGCAGTACTTC. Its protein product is CASSITSGRGLEQYF.

The DNA for the CDR3 is TGTGAACCCGGTAGGCCTCGGGGCTATGGCTACACCTTC. This sequence encodes CEPGRPRGYGYTF. The J gene is TRBJ1-2, the V gene TRBV6-5; D is ambiguous. CDR3 length: 13 residues. The V gene's germline CDR1 is MNHEY and CDR2 SVGAGI.

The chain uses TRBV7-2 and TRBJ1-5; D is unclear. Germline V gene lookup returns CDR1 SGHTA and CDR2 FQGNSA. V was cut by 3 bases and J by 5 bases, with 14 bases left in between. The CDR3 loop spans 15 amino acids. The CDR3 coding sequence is TGTGCCAGCAGCTTGGGTCTGAGACGGGATCAGCCCCAGCATTTT. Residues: CASSLGLRRDQPQHF.

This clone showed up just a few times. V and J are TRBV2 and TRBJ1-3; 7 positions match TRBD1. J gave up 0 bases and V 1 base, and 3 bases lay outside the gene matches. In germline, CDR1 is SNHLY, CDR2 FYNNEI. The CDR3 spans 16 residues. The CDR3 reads CASSEVGQSSGNTIYF. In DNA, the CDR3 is TGTGCCAGCAGTGAAGTGGGACAGAGCTCTGGAAACACCATATATTTT.

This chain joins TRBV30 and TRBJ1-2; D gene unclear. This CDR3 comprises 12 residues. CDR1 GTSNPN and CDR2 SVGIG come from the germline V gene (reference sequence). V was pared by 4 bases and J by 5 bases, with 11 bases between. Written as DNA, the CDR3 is TGTGCCTGGACCCCCGGGAGATATGGCTACACCTTC. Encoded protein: CAWTPGRYGYTF.

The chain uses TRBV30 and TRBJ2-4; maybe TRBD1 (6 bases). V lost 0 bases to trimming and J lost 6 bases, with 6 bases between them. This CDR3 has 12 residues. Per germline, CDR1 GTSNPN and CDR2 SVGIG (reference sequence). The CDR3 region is CAWSVQGNIQYF. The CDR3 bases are TGTGCCTGGAGTGTACAGGGAAACATTCAGTACTTC.

This chain's CDR3 is CASSWWRGDRFNSPLHF. The DNA for the CDR3 is TGTGCCAGCAGCTGGTGGAGAGGGGACAGGTTTAATTCACCCCTCCACTTT. This rearrangement joins TRBV5-6 to TRBJ1-6, with TRBD1 matching 8 bases. V gave up 3 bases and J gave up 6 bases; unmatched junction bases: 11. Germline V gene data show CDR1 as SGHDT and CDR2 as YYEEEE. The length of the CDR3 is 17 residues.